The sequence of this T cell receptor beta chain was determined in a study of neoadjuvant anti-PD-1 for oral cavity cancer. In this sample, this clone turned up once. This CDR3 is 16 amino acids long. The germline CDR1 and CDR2 sequences are SGHRS and YFSETQ. Trimming removed 2 bases at V and 0 bases at J, with 13 bases between. Libraries were prepared by immunoSEQ multiplex PCR; TCRdb keeps only in-frame clonotypes and omits some of them. The sample holds over 11,000 clones; about 73% are singletons and the top ten take over 2.5%. Time point indicated: after neoadjuvant nivolumab, at surgical resection.

V usage is TRBV5-1 and J usage is TRBJ2-3, with D possibly being TRBD1 (6 bases). The source is a person aged 35 to 85 with oral cavity squamous cell carcinoma. The specimen comprised PBMCs, sampled after nivolumab (anti-PD-1) treatment. CDR3 residues: CASSLGGSYSTDTQYF. CDR3 nucleotide sequence: TGCGCCAGCAGCTTAGGGGGTTCTTATAGCACAGATACGCAGTATTTT.